Given below is one T cell receptor (beta chain) in context. Profiling relied on immunoSEQ multiplex PCR, and the TCRdb table lists in-frame clones only, not all of them. The sample has around 56,000 clones, over 65% seen once. The V and J ends lost 1 base and 0 bases respectively, with 9 bases between them. Germline V lookup: CDR1 LGHNA, CDR2 YSLEER. This CDR3 contains 16 residues. This specimen comes from a study of OX40 agonist ivuxolimab in advanced cancers. The rearrangement links TRBV4-3 to TRBJ2-2; D possibly corresponds to TRBD2 (6 bases). This clonotype was sampled from an adult with an advanced solid tumor such as melanoma, head and neck, liver or kidney cancer. Sequences were derived from CD4+ or CD8+ T cells sorted from blood, sampled in a trial of the OX40 agonist ivuxolimab. CDR3: CASSQAGGANTGELFF. CDR3 bases: TGCGCCAGCAGCCAAGCTGGAGGGGCGAACACCGGGGAGCTGTTTTTT.